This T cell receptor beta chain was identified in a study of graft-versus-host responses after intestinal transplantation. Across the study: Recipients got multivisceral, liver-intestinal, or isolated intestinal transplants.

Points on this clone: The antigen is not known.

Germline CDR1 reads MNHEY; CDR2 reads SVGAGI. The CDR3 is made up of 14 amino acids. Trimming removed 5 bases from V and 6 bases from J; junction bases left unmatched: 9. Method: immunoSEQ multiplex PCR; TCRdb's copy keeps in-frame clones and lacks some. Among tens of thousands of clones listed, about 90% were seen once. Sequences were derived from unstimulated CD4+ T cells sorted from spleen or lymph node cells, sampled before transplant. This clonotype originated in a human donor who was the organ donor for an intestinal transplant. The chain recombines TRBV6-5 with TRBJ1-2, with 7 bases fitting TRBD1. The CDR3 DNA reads TGTGCCAGCAGTACGTATAGGGGGCGGAATGGCTACACCTTC. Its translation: CASSTYRGRNGYTF.